These 9 T cell receptor beta chains were sequenced from one sample in a study of T cell responses to AZD1222 COVID-19 vaccine. TCRdb keeps only in-frame clones here, not all; method: immunoSEQ multiplex PCR. Among approximately 170,000 clones listed, about 90% were seen once. The material was peripheral blood, obtained 28 days after the second AZD1222 dose. The source is an adult who received the AZD1222 COVID-19 vaccine.

J is TRBJ1-2 and V is TRBV30; D gene unclear. Trimming took 4 bases from V and 0 from J, leaving 12 bases between them. CDR3 length equals 14 residues. Germline loops: CDR1 GTSNPN, CDR2 SVGIG (reference sequence). CDR3 residues: CAWTPMKANYGYTF. The CDR3 coding sequence is TGTGCCTGGACCCCGATGAAAGCTAACTATGGCTACACCTTC.

The chain couples TRBV9 to TRBJ1-6; 8 positions agree with TRBD1. Germline CDR1 is SGDLS and CDR2 is YYNGEE. The trim removed 4 bases at V and 6 bases at J, leaving 6 bases unmatched. The CDR3 covers 15 residues. The CDR3 DNA reads TGTGCCAGCAGCACCAGGGGGCGAGCTAATTCACCCCTCCACTTT. This codes for CASSTRGRANSPLHF.

The chain combines TRBV9 with TRBJ2-2, with 14 bases fitting TRBD2. This CDR3 region has 17 residues. Germline assignment: CDR1 SGDLS and CDR2 YYNGEE. With V trimmed by 4 bases and J by 9 bases, 11 bases remained unmatched. In DNA form, the CDR3 reads TGTGCCAGCAGCCCCCGACTAGCGGGGGGGTCCGATAGGGAGCTGTTTTTT. It specifies CASSPRLAGGSDRELFF.

The rearrangement joins TRBV30 to TRBJ1-4; tentative D call: TRBD1 (5 bases). The CDR3 runs 13 residues. Germline V gene lookup returns CDR1 GTSNPN and CDR2 SVGIG (reference sequence). V gave up 1 base and J gave up 4 bases, with 7 bases separating them. The CDR3 is CAWSAGLNEKLFF. The CDR3 DNA reads TGTGCCTGGAGTGCAGGGCTTAATGAAAAACTGTTTTTT.

This chain uses TRBV11-2 with TRBJ2-2; D gene ambiguous. CDR3 length: 16 residues. The ends were cut back, 6 bases at V and 0 bases at J, with 14 bases in the middle. CDR1 is SGHAT and CDR2 is FQNNGV in the germline V gene. Here the CDR3 DNA reads TGTGCCAGCAGGGGGATTCGGGCCCCGAACACCGGGGAGCTGTTTTTT. Its translation: CASRGIRAPNTGELFF.

This chain connects TRBV19 to TRBJ1-2; D is unresolved. The CDR3 runs to 12 residues. The germline V gene has CDR1 LNHDA and CDR2 SQIVND (reference sequence). The germline V and J ends were trimmed by 5 bases and 10 bases, with 14 bases remaining between them. In DNA, the CDR3 is TGTGCCAGTAGTTGGATAGGGAATGACTACACCTTC. This translates into CASSWIGNDYTF.

The CDR3 region has the DNA TGTGCCAGTAGTATGGGAGGGATACAAACGTTCGCGAACACCGGGGAGCTGTTTTTT. Translation gives CASSMGGIQTFANTGELFF. The J gene is TRBJ2-2, the V gene TRBV19; 7 bases line up with TRBD2. The trim removed 3 bases at V and 0 bases at J, leaving 13 bases unmatched. The CDR3 consists of 19 residues. The germline CDR1 and CDR2 sequences are LNHDA and SQIVND (reference sequence).

The chain has TRBV19 and TRBJ2-1; D is uncertain. V was trimmed by 3 bases and J by 4 bases, leaving 13 bases between them. The CDR3 is 15 residues long. Germline V gene sequence: CDR1 LNHDA, CDR2 SQIVND (reference sequence). Here the CDR3 reads CASSIRVDGYNEQFF. The CDR3 coding sequence is TGTGCCAGTAGTATCAGAGTTGACGGGTACAATGAGCAGTTCTTC.

V usage is TRBV2 and J usage is TRBJ2-1; 13 nucleotides line up with TRBD2. CDR3 length: 16 amino acids. In germline, CDR1 is SNHLY, CDR2 FYNNEI. After removal of 4 bases from V and 4 bases from J, the junction contained 4 bases not matched to a gene. CDR3 loop: CASSALAGGLYNEQFF. CDR3 in DNA: TGTGCCAGCAGTGCACTAGCGGGGGGGCTGTACAATGAGCAGTTCTTC.